The 5 T cell receptor beta chains reported below all come from one sample, sequenced in a study of CD8+ T cells in alopecia areata. Patients with alopecia areata provided lesional scalp punch biopsies as well as peripheral blood. Reverse transcribed after extraction, RNA yielded cDNA as the sequencing template. TCRdb keeps only in-frame clones here, not all; method: immunoSEQ multiplex PCR. The table shows about 19,000 clones, with more than 60% occurring only once. The specimen comprised skin, sampled at week 0. The receptors were sampled from a human donor with alopecia areata.

This clone was detected a few times. The rearrangement joins TRBV2 to TRBJ1-3, with TRBD1 matching over 7 bases. This CDR3 comprises 15 residues. The J segment lost 0 bases and the V segment lost 6 bases, leaving 5 bases of the junction unmatched. The germline V gene has CDR1 SNHLY and CDR2 FYNNEI. The CDR3 DNA follows: TGTGCCAGCAGAACAGGGGTATTCTCTGGAAACACCATATATTTT. It is translated as CASRTGVFSGNTIYF.

The chain links TRBV27 to TRBJ1-1; no clear D gene. CDR3 size: 13 residues. Germline lookup yields CDR1 MNHEY and CDR2 SMNVEV (reference sequence). Trimming cost V 2 bases and J 0 bases, with 4 bases left between them. CDR3 bases: TGTGCCAGCAGTTTAGAAGTGAACACTGAAGCTTTCTTT. This translates into CASSLEVNTEAFF.

A word on this clone: At one of its ends the junction is not consistent with the germline gene, which may arise from a read error. The rearrangement uses TRBV7-9 and TRBJ2-3; D is undetermined. The germline V gene encodes CDR1 SEHNR and CDR2 FQNEAQ (reference sequence). The CDR3 length is 12 residues. The CDR3 DNA sequence: TGTGCCAGCAACTTAAACACAGATACGCAGTATTTT. It translates to CASNLNTDTQYF. Complete variable domain (other parts from reference TRBV7-9 and TRBJ2-3): DTGVSQNPRHKITKRGQNVTFRCDPISEHNRLYWYRQTLGQGPEFLTYFQNEAQLEKSRLLSDRFSAERPKGSFSTLEIQRTEQGDSAMYLCASNLNTDTQYFGPGTRLTVL.

The chain is built from TRBV4-1 and TRBJ1-1, with TRBD1 matching 8 bases. The CDR3 loop spans 16 amino acids. Per the germline V gene, CDR1 is MGHRA and CDR2 is YSYEKL. Trimming at V came to 0 bases and at J to 1 base, leaving 4 bases not matched to a gene. CDR3 sequence reads: CASSQDQGAKNTEAFF. CDR3 in DNA: TGCGCCAGCAGCCAAGATCAGGGGGCGAAGAACACTGAAGCTTTCTTT.

This chain connects TRBV27 to TRBJ1-5, with a possible D match to TRBD1 (5 bases). Per germline, CDR1 MNHEY and CDR2 SMNVEV (reference sequence). The CDR3 runs 12 residues. V dropped 6 bases and J dropped 4 bases, with 7 bases sitting between them. This CDR3 reads CASRAGNQPQHF. In DNA, the CDR3 is TGTGCCAGCAGGGCAGGGAATCAGCCCCAGCATTTT.